Presented here are 8 T cell receptor beta chains from one specimen sequenced in a study of shared clonotypes between healthy human individuals. Naive CD8 cells lacked CD45RO, underwent positive selection for CCR7 and left out terminally differentiated effector memory CD45RA+ cells. Here immunoSEQ multiplex PCR was the method, and the copy in TCRdb shows in-frame clones only, minus some. The repertoire has over 2,000,000 clones, around 95% of them found once; the top ten carry 1.5% to 2%. Specimen: naive CD8+ T cells from PBMCs. The receptor source for this set is a man aged 18 to 29 in good health. Some clones in this sample may be carry-over from other donors' samples.

The rearrangement links TRBV11-2 to TRBJ2-7; TRBD2 aligns across 7 bases. The CDR3 is made up of 16 amino acids. Germline V CDR1 and CDR2: SGHAT, FQNNGV. V dropped 4 bases and J dropped 0; count of bases not matched to a gene: 9. The CDR3 loop is CASSWLGRGSSYEQYF. In nucleotides, the CDR3 is TGTGCCAGCAGCTGGCTGGGGCGGGGGAGCTCCTACGAGCAGTACTTC. Complete variable domain (other parts from reference TRBV11-2 and TRBJ2-7): EAGVAQSPRYKIIEKRQSVAFWCNPISGHATLYWYQQILGQGPKLLIQFQNNGVVDDSQLPKDRFSAERLKGVDSTLKIQPAKLEDSAVYLCASSWLGRGSSYEQYFGPGTRLTVT.

This clone was seen only a few times. This chain joins TRBV7-9 and TRBJ1-1; unclear D gene. The CDR3 runs to 14 residues. Germline CDR1 is SEHNR and CDR2 is FQNEAQ (reference sequence). V was clipped by 5 bases and J by 1 base, with 11 bases between them. The CDR3 DNA reads TGTGCCAGCAGCCTCGCGAACAGGAACACTGAAGCTTTCTTT. This codes for CASSLANRNTEAFF.

The chain carries TRBV13 and TRBJ2-7; 9 nucleotides match TRBD1. The J segment lost 2 bases and the V segment lost 6 bases, leaving 8 bases of the junction unmatched. Germline values: CDR1 PRHDT, CDR2 FYEKMQ (reference sequence). The CDR3 spans 15 residues. As DNA, the CDR3 is TGTGCCAGCAGGGATTCCGGGACAGGGCCCTACGAGCAGTACTTC. It yields the protein CASRDSGTGPYEQYF.

This clone has more than one count but fewer than ten. Within the sample, other DNA sequences also encode this same CDR3. The V and J genes are TRBV30 and TRBJ1-1, with a weak D call TRBD1 (5 bases). V dropped 4 bases and J dropped 3 bases, with 9 bases sitting between them. The CDR3 covers 12 residues. Germline V CDR1 and CDR2: GTSNPN, SVGIG (reference sequence). The CDR3 reads CAWTLGDTEAFF. For the CDR3, the DNA is TGTGCCTGGACCTTGGGGGACACTGAAGCTTTCTTT. Supplemented by reference TRBV30 and TRBJ1-1, the full variable domain reads SQTIHQWPATLVQPVGSPLSLECTVEGTSNPNLYWYRQAAGRGLQLLFYSVGIGQISSEVPQNLSASRPQDRQFILSSKKLLLSDSGFYLCAWTLGDTEAFFGQGTRLTVV.

The genes are TRBV28 and TRBJ1-1, with 8 positions matching TRBD1. The CDR3 loop spans 13 amino acids. Trimming removed 10 bases from V and 1 base from J; junction bases left unmatched: 5. Looked up from germline, CDR1 is MDHEN and CDR2 is SYDVKM. The CDR3 loop reads CATLGQANTEAFF. The CDR3 DNA is TGTGCCACCCTGGGACAGGCGAACACTGAAGCTTTCTTT.

This chain joins TRBV28 and TRBJ2-7, with a weak D call TRBD1 (5 bases). The germline V gene has CDR1 MDHEN and CDR2 SYDVKM. The V and J ends lost 1 base and 3 bases respectively, with 10 bases between them. This CDR3 has 14 amino acids. The CDR3 protein is CASSLSRDGYEQYF. The CDR3 DNA sequence: TGTGCCAGCAGTTTATCCAGGGATGGCTACGAGCAGTACTTC.

This clone was counted a single time. V usage is TRBV5-6 and J usage is TRBJ2-3, with D tentatively TRBD2 (5 bases). The V and J ends lost 6 bases and 0 bases respectively, with 14 bases between them. The CDR3 runs 15 residues. The germline gives CDR1 SGHDT, CDR2 YYEEEE. In nucleotides, the CDR3 is TGTGCCAGCACCACGGGGTGGGCTAGCACAGATACGCAGTATTTT. Its translation is CASTTGWASTDTQYF.

This rearrangement joins TRBV14 to TRBJ2-1; 7 nucleotides align to TRBD1. This CDR3 spans 15 amino acids. With V trimmed by 1 base and J by 9 bases, 9 bases remained unmatched. CDR1 and CDR2 from the germline V gene are SGHDN and FVKESK. The CDR3 nucleotides read TGTGCCAGCAGCCAAGCCCCCCAGGGGGATACTGAGCAGTTCTTC. The encoded protein is CASSQAPQGDTEQFF.